The entry below describes one TCR beta chain. Method: immunoSEQ multiplex PCR; TCRdb's copy keeps in-frame clones and lacks some. The data contain 40,000 or so clones, 91% of them seen just once; the ten biggest clones take up approximately 11%. This entry comes from a study of PD-L1 blockade in urothelial cancer. Study as a whole: Blood analyses occurred 3 weeks (second dose) and 6 weeks post treatment start. Counts from blood samples showed a median of 141,255 T cells.

This CDR3 region has 18 residues. Time point defined: pretreatment peripheral blood. Patient disease was locally advanced or metastatic urothelial carcinoma. Patients each gave 1 to 8 samples, pretreatment and on-treatment. The receptor's source is an older woman with urothelial cancer. The chain combines TRBV21-1 with TRBJ2-2; the DNA was not compared with TRBD1, the D call given in the table. TRBV21-1 is annotated as a pseudogene. Sample: PBMCs, taken around atezolizumab (anti-PD-L1) treatment. CDR3 protein: CASSKIQRDRGYTGELFF. Here the CDR3 DNA reads TGTGCCAGCAGCAAGATACAACGGGACAGGGGGTACACCGGGGAGCTGTTTTTT.